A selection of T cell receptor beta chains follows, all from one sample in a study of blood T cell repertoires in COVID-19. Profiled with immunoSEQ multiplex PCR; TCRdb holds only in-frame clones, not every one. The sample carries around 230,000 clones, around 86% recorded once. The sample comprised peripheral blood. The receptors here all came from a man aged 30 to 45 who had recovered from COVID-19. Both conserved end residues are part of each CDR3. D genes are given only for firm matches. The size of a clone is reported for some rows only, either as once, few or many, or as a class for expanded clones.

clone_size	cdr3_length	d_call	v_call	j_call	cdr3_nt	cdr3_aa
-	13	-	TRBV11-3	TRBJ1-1	TGTGCCAGCAGCCCGCGCTGGAACACTGAAGCTTTCTTT	CASSPRWNTEAFF
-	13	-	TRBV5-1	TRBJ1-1	TGCGCCAGCAGCTTGGAAGCGTCGGGGGAAGCTTTCTTT	CASSLEASGEAFF
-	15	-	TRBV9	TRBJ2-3	TGTGCCAGCAGTTCTAACTGGGGGGGCACAGATACGCAGTATTTT	CASSSNWGGTDTQYF
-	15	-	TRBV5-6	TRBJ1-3	TGTGCCAGCAGCTTGGCCGTTATCTCTGGAAACACCATATATTTT	CASSLAVISGNTIYF
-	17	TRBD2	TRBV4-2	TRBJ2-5	TGTGCCAGCAGCCAAGTGGGGCGGGAGGGATCCCAAGAGACCCAGTACTTC	CASSQVGREGSQETQYF
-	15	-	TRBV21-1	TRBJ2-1	TGTGCCAGGAGCGGGGGGGCAGGCTCCTACAATGAGCAGTTCTTC	CARSGGAGSYNEQFF
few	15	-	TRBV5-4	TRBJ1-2	TGTGCCAGCAGCCCAGATTACAGTCCAGGGGTTGGCTACACCTTC	CASSPDYSPGVGYTF
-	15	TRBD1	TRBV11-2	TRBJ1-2	TGTGCCAGCAGCGATTGGACAGGGTCGAACTATGGCTACACCTTC	CASSDWTGSNYGYTF
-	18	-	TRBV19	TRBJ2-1	TGTGCCAGTAGTCCCACTTACAGGGTAAGGGAACTCGACAATGAGCAGTTCTTC	CASSPTYRVRELDNEQFF
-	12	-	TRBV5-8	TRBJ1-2	TGTGCCAGCAGCTTAGGGGGAGAAGGCTACACCTTC	CASSLGGEGYTF
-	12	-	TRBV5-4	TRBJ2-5	TGTGCCAGCAGCTTCCCTCGTGAGACCCAGTACTTC	CASSFPRETQYF
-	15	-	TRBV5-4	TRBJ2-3	TGTGCCAGCAGCTTGGTAGCGCCGAGCACAGATACGCAGTATTTT	CASSLVAPSTDTQYF
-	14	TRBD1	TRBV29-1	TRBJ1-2	TGCAGCGTCGATTACAGGGGAGAAGGGGATGGCTACACCTTC	CSVDYRGEGDGYTF
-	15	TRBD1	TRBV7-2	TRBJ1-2	TGTGCCAGCAGCTTAGAACAGGGGGCCGGCTATGGCTACACCTTC	CASSLEQGAGYGYTF
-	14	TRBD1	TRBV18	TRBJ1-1	TGTGCCAGCTCACCGCTAGACAGGGGTACTGAAGCTTTCTTT	CASSPLDRGTEAFF
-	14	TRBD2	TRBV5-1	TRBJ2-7	TGCGCCAGCAGCTTGGAGGGAGGGGTCTACGAGCAGTACTTC	CASSLEGGVYEQYF
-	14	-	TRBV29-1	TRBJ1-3	TGCAGCGTTCGCAGGGACTACTCTGGAAACACCATATATTTT	CSVRRDYSGNTIYF
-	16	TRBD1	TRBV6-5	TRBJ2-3	TGTGCCAGCAGTTTCGCGGGACAGGGTTTGAGAGATACGCAGTATTTT	CASSFAGQGLRDTQYF
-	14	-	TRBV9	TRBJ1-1	TGTGCCAGCAGCTATTCACAGGGGAACACTGAAGCTTTCTTT	CASSYSQGNTEAFF
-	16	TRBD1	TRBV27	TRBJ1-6	TGTGCCAGCAGTTTAGCCGGGACAGATTTGAGGTCACCCCTCCACTTT	CASSLAGTDLRSPLHF
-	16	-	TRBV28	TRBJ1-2	TGTGCCAGCAGAACCCTCCTAGGGGGAGCGAACTATGGCTACACCTTC	CASRTLLGGANYGYTF
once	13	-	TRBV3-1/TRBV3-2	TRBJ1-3	TGTGCCAGCAGGGTGGGGGGAGGAAACACCATATATTTT	CASRVGGGNTIYF
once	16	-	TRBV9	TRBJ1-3	TGTGCCAGCAGCGTACGGGACATTAGCTCTGGAAACACCATATATTTT	CASSVRDISSGNTIYF
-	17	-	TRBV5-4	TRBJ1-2	TGTGCCAGCAGCTTGGCCCGGGACTCCCGAGATTTGCTCTGGCTCGCCTTC	CASSLARDSRDLLWLAF
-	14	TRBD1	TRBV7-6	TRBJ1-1	TGTGCCAGCAGCCTTTCCGGGACAGGGTTACAAGCTTTCTTT	CASSLSGTGLQAFF
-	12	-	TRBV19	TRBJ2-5	TGTGCCAGTAGTATAGATAGGGGGACCCAGTACTTC	CASSIDRGTQYF
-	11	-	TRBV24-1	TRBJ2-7	TGTGCCACCGGAGAGGGTTACGAGCAGTACTTC	CATGEGYEQYF
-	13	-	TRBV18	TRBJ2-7	TGTGCCAGCTCCCCCGGGGAGCTCTACGAGCAGTACTTC	CASSPGELYEQYF
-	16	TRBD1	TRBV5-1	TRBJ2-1	TGCGCCAGCAGCTCCTCCGGGACAGGGAGGGTCAATGAGCAGTTCTTC	CASSSSGTGRVNEQFF
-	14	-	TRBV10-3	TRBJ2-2	TGTGCCATCAAGACCCAGACAGGAGACGGTGAGCTGTTTTTT	CAIKTQTGDGELFF